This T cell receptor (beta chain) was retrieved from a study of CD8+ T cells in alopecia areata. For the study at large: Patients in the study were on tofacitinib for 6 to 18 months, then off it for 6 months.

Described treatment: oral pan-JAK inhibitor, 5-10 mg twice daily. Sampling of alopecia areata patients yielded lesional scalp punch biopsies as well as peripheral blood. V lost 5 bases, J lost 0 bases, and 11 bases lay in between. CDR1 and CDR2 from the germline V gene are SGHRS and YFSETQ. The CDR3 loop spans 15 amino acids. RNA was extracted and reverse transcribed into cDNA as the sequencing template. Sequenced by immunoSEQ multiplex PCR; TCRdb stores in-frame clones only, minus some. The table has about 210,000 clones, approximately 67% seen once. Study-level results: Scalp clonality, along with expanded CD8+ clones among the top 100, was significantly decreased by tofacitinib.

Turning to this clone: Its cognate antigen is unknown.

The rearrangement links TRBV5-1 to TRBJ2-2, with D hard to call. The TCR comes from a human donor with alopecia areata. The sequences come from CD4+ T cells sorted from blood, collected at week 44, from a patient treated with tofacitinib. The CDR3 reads CASRPTRANTGELFF. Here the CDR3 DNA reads TGCGCCAGCAGACCTACCCGCGCGAACACCGGGGAGCTGTTTTTT.